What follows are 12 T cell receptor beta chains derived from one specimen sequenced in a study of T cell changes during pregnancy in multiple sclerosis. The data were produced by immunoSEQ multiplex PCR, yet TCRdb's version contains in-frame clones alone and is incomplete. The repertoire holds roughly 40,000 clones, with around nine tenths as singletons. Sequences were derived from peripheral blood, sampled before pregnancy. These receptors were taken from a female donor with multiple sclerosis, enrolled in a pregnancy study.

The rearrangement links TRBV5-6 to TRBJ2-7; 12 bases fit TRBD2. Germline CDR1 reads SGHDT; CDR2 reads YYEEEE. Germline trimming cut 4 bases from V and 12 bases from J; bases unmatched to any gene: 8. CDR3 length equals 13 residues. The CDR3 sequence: CASSTTSGRDPYF. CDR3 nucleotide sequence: TGTGCCAGCAGCACGACTAGCGGGAGAGATCCGTACTTC.

The CDR3 DNA is TGTGCCAGTAGCACGGGACTAGCGGGCCAATACACCGGGGAGCTGTTTTTT. It encodes CASSTGLAGQYTGELFF. J is TRBJ2-2 and V is TRBV19; 12 nucleotides line up with TRBD2. Germline CDR1 is LNHDA and CDR2 is SQIVND (reference sequence). Losses at the gene ends were 6 bases for V and 3 bases for J; bases not matched to a gene: 8. There are 17 residues in the CDR3.

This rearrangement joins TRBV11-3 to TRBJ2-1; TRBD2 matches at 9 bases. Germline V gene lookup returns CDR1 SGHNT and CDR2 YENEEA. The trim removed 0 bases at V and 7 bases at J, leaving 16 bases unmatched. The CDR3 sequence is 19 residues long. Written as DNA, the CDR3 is TGTGCCAGCAGCTTAGATGGAAATAGCGGGAGCCGCCGCTCAAATGAGCAGTTCTTC. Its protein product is CASSLDGNSGSRRSNEQFF.

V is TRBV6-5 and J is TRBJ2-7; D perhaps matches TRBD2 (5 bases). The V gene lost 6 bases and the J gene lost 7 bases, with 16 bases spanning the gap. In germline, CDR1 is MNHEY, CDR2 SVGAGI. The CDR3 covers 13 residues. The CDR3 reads CASRAGGDQEQYF. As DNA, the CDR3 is TGTGCCAGCAGGGCGGGTGGCGATCAAGAGCAGTACTTC.

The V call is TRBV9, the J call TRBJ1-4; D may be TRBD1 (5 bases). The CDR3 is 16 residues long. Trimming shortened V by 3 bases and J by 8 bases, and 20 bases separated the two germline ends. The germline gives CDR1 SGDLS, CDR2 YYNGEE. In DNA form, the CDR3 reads TGTGCCAGCAGCGGAGATTCAGGGTGGGGAAGAGAAAAACTGTTTTTT. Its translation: CASSGDSGWGREKLFF.

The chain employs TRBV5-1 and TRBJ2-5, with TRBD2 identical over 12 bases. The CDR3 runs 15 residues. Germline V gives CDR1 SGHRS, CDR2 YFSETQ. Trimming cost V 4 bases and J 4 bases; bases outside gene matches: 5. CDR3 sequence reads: CASSPTGLAGETQYF. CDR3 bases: TGCGCCAGCAGCCCGACGGGACTAGCGGGAGAGACCCAGTACTTC.

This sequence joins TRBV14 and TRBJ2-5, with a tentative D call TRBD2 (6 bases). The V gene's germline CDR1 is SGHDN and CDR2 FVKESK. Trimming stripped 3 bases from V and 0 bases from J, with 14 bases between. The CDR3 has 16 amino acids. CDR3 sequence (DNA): TGTGCCAGCAGCCAGGGCCTACGGGACTACCAAGAGACCCAGTACTTC. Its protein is CASSQGLRDYQETQYF. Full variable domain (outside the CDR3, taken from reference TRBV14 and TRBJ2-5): EAGVTQFPSHSVIEKGQTVTLRCDPISGHDNLYWYRRVMGKEIKFLLHFVKESKQDESGMPNNRFLAERTGGTYSTLKVQPAELEDSGVYFCASSQGLRDYQETQYFGPGTRLLVL.

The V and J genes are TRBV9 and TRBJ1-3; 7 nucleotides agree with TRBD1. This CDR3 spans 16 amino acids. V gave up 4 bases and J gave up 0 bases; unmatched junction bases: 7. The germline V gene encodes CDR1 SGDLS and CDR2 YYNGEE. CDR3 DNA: TGTGCCAGCAGCACAGGGGTCAGAGACTCTGGAAACACCATATATTTT. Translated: CASSTGVRDSGNTIYF.

CDR3 loop: CASSLGGLGAQQYF. CDR3 sequence (DNA): TGTGCCAGCAGCTTAGGTGGACTAGGGGCCCAGCAGTACTTC. V is TRBV7-2 and J is TRBJ2-7, with 7 bases that match TRBD2. Trimming took 1 base from V and 8 from J; bases not matched to a gene: 8. CDR1 SGHTA and CDR2 FQGNSA come from the germline V gene. The CDR3 loop spans 14 amino acids.

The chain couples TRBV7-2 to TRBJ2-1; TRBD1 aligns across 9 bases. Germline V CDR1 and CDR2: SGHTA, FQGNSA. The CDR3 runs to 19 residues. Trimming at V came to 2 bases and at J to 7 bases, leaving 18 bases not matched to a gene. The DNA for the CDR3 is TGTGCCAGCAGCTTAAAGACACCGTCCGCCGGGACAGGGTTTAATGAGCAGTTCTTC. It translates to CASSLKTPSAGTGFNEQFF.

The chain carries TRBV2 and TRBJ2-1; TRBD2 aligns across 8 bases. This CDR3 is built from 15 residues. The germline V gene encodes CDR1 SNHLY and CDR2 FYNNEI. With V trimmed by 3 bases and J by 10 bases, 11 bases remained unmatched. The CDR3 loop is CASSDSLAGRWEQFF. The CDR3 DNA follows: TGTGCCAGCAGTGATTCGCTAGCGGGCCGTTGGGAGCAGTTCTTC.

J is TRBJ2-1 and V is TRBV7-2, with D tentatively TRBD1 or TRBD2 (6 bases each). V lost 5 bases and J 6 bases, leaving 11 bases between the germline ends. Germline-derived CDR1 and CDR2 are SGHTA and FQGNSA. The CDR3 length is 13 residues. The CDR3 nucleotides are TGTGCCAGCAGCCTAGGGGGGCCCAATGAGCAGTTCTTC. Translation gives CASSLGGPNEQFF.